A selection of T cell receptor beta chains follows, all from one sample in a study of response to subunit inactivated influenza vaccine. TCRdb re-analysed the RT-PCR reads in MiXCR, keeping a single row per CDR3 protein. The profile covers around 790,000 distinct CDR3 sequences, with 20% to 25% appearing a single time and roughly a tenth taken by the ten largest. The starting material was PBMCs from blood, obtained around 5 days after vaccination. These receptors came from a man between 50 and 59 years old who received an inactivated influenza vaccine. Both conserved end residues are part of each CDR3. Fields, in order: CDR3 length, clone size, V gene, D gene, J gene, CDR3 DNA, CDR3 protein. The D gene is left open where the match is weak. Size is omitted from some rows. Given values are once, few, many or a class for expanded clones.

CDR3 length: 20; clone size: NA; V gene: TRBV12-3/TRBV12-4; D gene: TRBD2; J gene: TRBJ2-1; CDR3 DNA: TGTGCCAGCAGTTTAAGTCCCGCGGGGGGGTTACTAAGCTCCTACAATGAGCAGTTCTTC; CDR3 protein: CASSLSPAGGLLSSYNEQFF
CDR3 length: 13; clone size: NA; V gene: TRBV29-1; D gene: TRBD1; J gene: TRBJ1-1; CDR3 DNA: TGCAGCGGGGTACAGGGGCGAGGTACTGAAGCTTTCTTT; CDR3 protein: CSGVQGRGTEAFF
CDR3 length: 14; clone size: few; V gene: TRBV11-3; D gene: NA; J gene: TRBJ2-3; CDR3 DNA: TGTGCCAGCAGCTTACATAGAGGGTTTGATACGCAGTATTTT; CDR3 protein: CASSLHRGFDTQYF
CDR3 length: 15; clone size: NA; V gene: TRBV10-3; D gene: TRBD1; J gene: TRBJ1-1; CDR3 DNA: TGTGCCATCAGTGAGTCGACAGGGACAGCGAGTCGGGCTTTCTTT; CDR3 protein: CAISESTGTASRAFF
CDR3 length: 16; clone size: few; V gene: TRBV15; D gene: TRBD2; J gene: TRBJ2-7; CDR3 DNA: TGTGCCACCAGCAGAGATCGTTTAGCGGGGCCCTACGAGCAGTACTTC; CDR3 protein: CATSRDRLAGPYEQYF
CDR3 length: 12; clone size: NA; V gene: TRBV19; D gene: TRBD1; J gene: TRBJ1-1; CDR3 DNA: TGTGCCAGTAGTATAAGGACAGGAGAAGCTTTCTTT; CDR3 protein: CASSIRTGEAFF
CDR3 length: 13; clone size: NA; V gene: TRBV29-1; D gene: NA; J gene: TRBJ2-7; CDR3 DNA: TGCAGCGTATGGGTACAGAACTCCTACGAGCAGTACTTC; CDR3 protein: CSVWVQNSYEQYF
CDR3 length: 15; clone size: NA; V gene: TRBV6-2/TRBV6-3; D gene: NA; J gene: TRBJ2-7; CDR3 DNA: TGTGCCAGCAGTTACGGCGGTGAACTTCTCTACGAGCAGTACTTC; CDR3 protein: CASSYGGELLYEQYF
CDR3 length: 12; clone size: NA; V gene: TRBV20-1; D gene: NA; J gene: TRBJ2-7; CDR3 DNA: TGCAGTGCTACCACCACATGGGACGAGCAGTACTTC; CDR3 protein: CSATTTWDEQYF
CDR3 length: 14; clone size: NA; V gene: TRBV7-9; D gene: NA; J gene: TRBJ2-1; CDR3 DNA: TGTGCCAGCAGCCACGGGGACTCACACAATGAGCAGTTCTTC; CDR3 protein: CASSHGDSHNEQFF
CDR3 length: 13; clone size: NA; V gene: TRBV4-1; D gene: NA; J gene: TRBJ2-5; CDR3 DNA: TGCGCCAGCAGCCTCGTGGAGCAAGAGACCCAGTACTTC; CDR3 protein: CASSLVEQETQYF
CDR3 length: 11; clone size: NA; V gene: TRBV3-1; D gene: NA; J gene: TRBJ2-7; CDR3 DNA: TGTGCCAGCAGCCAAATGAATGAGCAGTACTTC; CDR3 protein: CASSQMNEQYF
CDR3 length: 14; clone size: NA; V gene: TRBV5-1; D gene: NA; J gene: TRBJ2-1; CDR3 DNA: TGCGCCAGCAGCTGGGACGGAATGAACAATGAGCAGTTCTTC; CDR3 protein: CASSWDGMNNEQFF
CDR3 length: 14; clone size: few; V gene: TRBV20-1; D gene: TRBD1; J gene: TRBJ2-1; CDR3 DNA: TGCAGTGCGATGGATGGACAGGGAGTCCATGAGCAGTTCTTC; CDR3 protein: CSAMDGQGVHEQFF
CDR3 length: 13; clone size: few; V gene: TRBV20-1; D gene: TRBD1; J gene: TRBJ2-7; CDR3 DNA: TGCAGTGCCGCACAGGGGTACTACTACGAGCAGTACTTC; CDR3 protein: CSAAQGYYYEQYF
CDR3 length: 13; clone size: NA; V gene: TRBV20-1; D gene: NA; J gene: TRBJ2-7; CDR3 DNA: TGCAGTGCTAGTCCCAGGGACACCTACGAGCAGTACTTC; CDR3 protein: CSASPRDTYEQYF
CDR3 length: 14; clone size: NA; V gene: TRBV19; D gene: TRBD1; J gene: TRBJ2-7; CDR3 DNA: TGTGCCAGTAGAGGACCGGGACAGCTCTACGAGCAGTACTTC; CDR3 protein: CASRGPGQLYEQYF
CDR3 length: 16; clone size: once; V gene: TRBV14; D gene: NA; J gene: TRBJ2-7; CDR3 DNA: TGTGCCAGCAGCCAAGTGGGATTCCTCGGCTCCTACGAGCAGTACTTC; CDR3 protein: CASSQVGFLGSYEQYF
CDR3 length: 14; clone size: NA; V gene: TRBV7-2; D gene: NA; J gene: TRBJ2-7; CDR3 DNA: TGTGCCAGCAGCATTATGGAGCGCTCCTACGAGCAGTACTTC; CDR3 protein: CASSIMERSYEQYF
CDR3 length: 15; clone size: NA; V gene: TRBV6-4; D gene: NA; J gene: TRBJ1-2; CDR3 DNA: TGTGCCAGCAGTGAGACAGTTTCGGGCACCTATGGCTACACCTTC; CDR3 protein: CASSETVSGTYGYTF
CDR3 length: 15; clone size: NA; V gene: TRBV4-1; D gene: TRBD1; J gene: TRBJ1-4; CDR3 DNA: TGCGCCAGCAGACTCTGGACAGGTACTAATGAAAAACTGTTTTTT; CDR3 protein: CASRLWTGTNEKLFF
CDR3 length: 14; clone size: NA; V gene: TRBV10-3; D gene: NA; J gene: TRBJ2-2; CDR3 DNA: TGTGCCATCAGTGAAGGTCATAGCACCGGGGAGCTGTTTTTT; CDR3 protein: CAISEGHSTGELFF
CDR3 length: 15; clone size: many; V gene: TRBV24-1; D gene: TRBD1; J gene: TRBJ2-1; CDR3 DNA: TGTGCCACCCGAGGACAGGGGGACTCCTACAATGAGCAGTTCTTC; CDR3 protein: CATRGQGDSYNEQFF
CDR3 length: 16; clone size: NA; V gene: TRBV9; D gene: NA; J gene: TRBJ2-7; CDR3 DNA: TGTGCCAGCAGCGTAGGTACCAGATTAGACCCCTACGAGCAGTACTTC; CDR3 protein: CASSVGTRLDPYEQYF
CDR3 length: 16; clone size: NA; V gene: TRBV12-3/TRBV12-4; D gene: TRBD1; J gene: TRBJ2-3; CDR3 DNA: TGTGCCAGCAGCACAGATAAACAGGGGGCAACAGATACGCAGTATTTT; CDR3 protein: CASSTDKQGATDTQYF
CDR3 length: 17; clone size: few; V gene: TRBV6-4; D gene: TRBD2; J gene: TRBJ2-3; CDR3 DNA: TGTGCCAGCAGTGACTGTGAACTAGCGGGAGCTACAGATACGCAGTATTTT; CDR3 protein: CASSDCELAGATDTQYF
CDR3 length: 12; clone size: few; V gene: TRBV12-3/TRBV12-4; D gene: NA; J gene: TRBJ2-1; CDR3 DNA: TGTGCCAGCAGTCCGACGAGTTTGGAGCAGTTCTTC; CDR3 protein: CASSPTSLEQFF
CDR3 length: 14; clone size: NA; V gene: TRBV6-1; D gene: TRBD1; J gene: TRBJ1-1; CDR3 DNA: TGTGCCAGCAGCTTGACAGGGATGGGCACTGAAGCTTTCTTT; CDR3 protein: CASSLTGMGTEAFF
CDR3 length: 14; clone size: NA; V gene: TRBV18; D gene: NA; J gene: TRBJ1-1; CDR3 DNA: TGTGCCAGCTCACCCTTTGGGGCGAACACTGAAGCTTTCTTT; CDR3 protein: CASSPFGANTEAFF
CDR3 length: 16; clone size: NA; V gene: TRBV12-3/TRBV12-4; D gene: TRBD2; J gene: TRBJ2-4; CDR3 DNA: TGTGCCAGCAGTTTAAGCCGCGGGGGGGCGGGAAACATTCAGTACTTC; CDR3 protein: CASSLSRGGAGNIQYF
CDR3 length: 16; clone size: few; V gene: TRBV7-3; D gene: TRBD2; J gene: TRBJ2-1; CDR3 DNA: TGTGCCAGCAGCCCTACTAGCGGGAGGGCCGGGAATGAGCAGTTCTTC; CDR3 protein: CASSPTSGRAGNEQFF
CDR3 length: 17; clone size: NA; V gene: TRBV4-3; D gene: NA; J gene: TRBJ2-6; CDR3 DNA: TGCGCCAGCAGCCAAGATCGGGGGCAGCCTGGGGCCAACGTCCTGACTTTC; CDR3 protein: CASSQDRGQPGANVLTF
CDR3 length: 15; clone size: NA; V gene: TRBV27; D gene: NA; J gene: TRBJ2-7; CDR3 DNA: TGTGCCAGCAGTTTAGTGGGTCGGGAGAGCTACGAGCAGTACTTC; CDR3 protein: CASSLVGRESYEQYF
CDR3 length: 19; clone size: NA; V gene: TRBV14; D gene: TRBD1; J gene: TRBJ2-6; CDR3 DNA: TGTGCCAGCAGCCAAGATCGTGTGACAGGGATGTTAGGGGCCAACGTCCTGACTTTC; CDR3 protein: CASSQDRVTGMLGANVLTF
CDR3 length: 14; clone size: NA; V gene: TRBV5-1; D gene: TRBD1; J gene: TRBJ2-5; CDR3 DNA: TGCGCCAGCAGCTCTCAGGGGGCGAAAGAGACCCAGTACTTC; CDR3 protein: CASSSQGAKETQYF
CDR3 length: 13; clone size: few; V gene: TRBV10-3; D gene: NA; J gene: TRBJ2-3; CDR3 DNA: TGTGCCACCCAGACTAGTGATTCAGATACGCAGTATTTT; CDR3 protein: CATQTSDSDTQYF
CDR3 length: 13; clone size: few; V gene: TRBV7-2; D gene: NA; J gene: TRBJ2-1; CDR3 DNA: TGTGCCAGCAGCCTAATCCAGGCGGATGAGCAGTTCTTC; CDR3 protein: CASSLIQADEQFF